The 14 T cell receptor beta chains in this list originate from one sample, sequenced in a study of T cell repertoires in cytomegalovirus infection. One entry per CDR3 protein, called by TCRdb with MiXCR from the reads. This sample has 170,000 or so distinct CDR3 sequences, with around 14% found just once. The sequencing input was PBMCs. These receptors were obtained from a human donor in good health (CMV status not recorded). Some clones in this sample may be carry-over from other donors' samples.

This clonotype was detected many times. This chain joins TRBV7-2 and TRBJ1-2; TRBD1 is a possible D gene (6 bases). The CDR3 runs to 15 residues. V shed 5 bases and J shed 5 bases, with 18 bases lying between them. Germline CDR1 SGHTA, CDR2 FQGNSA. The chain's CDR3 is CASSPPGALRYGYTF. CDR3 sequence (DNA): TGTGCCAGCAGCCCCCCAGGGGCCCTTAGGTATGGCTACACCTTC.

This clonotype has only a few counts. This chain links TRBV5-5 with TRBJ2-1, with TRBD2 identical over 8 bases. Germline V gives CDR1 SGHKS, CDR2 YYEKEE (reference sequence). J gave up 4 bases and V 0 bases, and 6 bases lay outside the gene matches. The CDR3 contains 16 residues. This CDR3 reads CASSLAAGLVYNEQFF. CDR3 DNA sequence: TGTGCCAGCAGCTTGGCCGCGGGACTAGTGTACAATGAGCAGTTCTTC. Full variable domain (outside the CDR3, taken from reference TRBV5-5 and TRBJ2-1): DAGVTQSPTHLIKTRGQQVTLRCSPISGHKSVSWYQQVLGQGPQFIFQYYEKEERGRGNFPDRFSARQFPNYSSELNVNALLLGDSALYLCASSLAAGLVYNEQFFGPGTRLTVL.

The chain carries TRBV19 and TRBJ2-1; 7 bases line up with TRBD1. This CDR3 has 15 amino acids. Looked up from germline, CDR1 is LNHDA and CDR2 is SQIVND (reference sequence). V trimming: 4 bases; J trimming: 0 bases; junction bases outside the gene matches: 3. The CDR3 DNA sequence: TGTGCCAGTAGTAAGACAGGGAGCTCCTACAATGAGCAGTTCTTC. Encoded protein: CASSKTGSSYNEQFF.

The rearrangement joins TRBV7-8 to TRBJ2-2; D is unclear. The germline V and J ends were trimmed by 7 bases and 1 base, with 7 bases remaining between them. CDR3 length: 13 residues. The germline CDR1 and CDR2 sequences are SGHVS and FQNEAQ. The CDR3 region has the DNA TGTGCCAGCAACCCGAGGAACACCGGGGAGCTGTTTTTT. The encoded protein is CASNPRNTGELFF.

This clonotype was counted only a few times. The V and J genes are TRBV20-1 and TRBJ1-1, with unresolved D. Germline CDR1 DFQATT, CDR2 SNEGSKA (reference sequence). V was cut by 6 bases and J by 2 bases, with 4 bases left in between. CDR3 length equals 10 residues. CDR3 residues: CSAGNTEAFF. The CDR3 nucleotides are TGCAGTGCAGGTAACACTGAAGCTTTCTTT.

In its sample, this clonotype was seen a few times. The chain employs TRBV12-5 and TRBJ1-1; the D is unclear. The CDR3 has 13 amino acids. Germline values: CDR1 LGHNT, CDR2 FRNRAP. V lost 2 bases and J 1 base, leaving 5 bases between the germline ends. The CDR3 is CASGLIRNTEAFF. The DNA for the CDR3 is TGTGCTAGTGGTTTGATACGGAACACTGAAGCTTTCTTT. The full variable domain, with the rest looked up from reference TRBV12-5 and TRBJ1-1, is DARVTQTPRHKVTEMGQEVTMRCQPILGHNTVFWYRQTMMQGLELLAYFRNRAPLDDSGMPKDRFSAEMPDATLATLKIQPSEPRDSAVYFCASGLIRNTEAFFGQGTRLTVV.

The CDR3 reads CAANLRDGVEEKLFF. The CDR3 DNA follows: TGCGCCGCGAACCTTCGGGACGGGGTAGAAGAAAAACTGTTTTTT. The chain uses TRBV10-1 and TRBJ1-4; tentative D call: TRBD1 (5 bases). The CDR3 is 15 residues long. Trimming took off 11 bases at V and 8 bases at J, with 24 bases between the two ends. Germline CDR1 is WNHNN and CDR2 is SYGVQD (reference sequence).

The chain has TRBV12-3 or TRBV12-4 and TRBJ2-4; D possibly matches TRBD1 or TRBD2 (5 bases each). There are 14 residues in the CDR3. The V end lost 8 bases, the J end lost 9 bases, and 20 bases lay between the germline ends. DNA for the CDR3: TGTGCCAGCGAGACCGGGGCCCGGGGCAGCATTCAGTACTTC. Translating it yields CASETGARGSIQYF.

This clonotype was seen repeatedly, ten times or more. The chain carries TRBV12-3 or TRBV12-4 and TRBJ2-4; 9 bases map to TRBD1. J gave up 8 bases and V 6 bases, and 8 bases lay outside the gene matches. The CDR3 is 14 amino acids. CDR3 in DNA: TGTGCCAGCAGCCCACAGGGGGCGAAGGACATTCAGTACTTC. Amino acids: CASSPQGAKDIQYF.

There are many counts of this clonotype. The CDR3 DNA reads as TGCAGCGTTGGGGGACAGGGGCCGTCACTACAAGAGACCCAGTACTTC. Its translation is CSVGGQGPSLQETQYF. The chain is built from TRBV29-1 and TRBJ2-5; the match to TRBD1 covers 10 bases. CDR3 length: 16 residues. The J segment lost 2 bases and the V segment lost 4 bases, leaving 10 bases of the junction unmatched. In germline, CDR1 is SQVTM, CDR2 ANQGSEA.

J is TRBJ1-6 and V is TRBV9; TRBD1 matches at 10 bases. The V gene's germline CDR1 is SGDLS and CDR2 YYNGEE. The CDR3 runs 18 residues. V gave up 4 bases and J gave up 5 bases; unmatched junction bases: 12. This CDR3 reads CASSLRMGTGANNSPLHF. The CDR3 coding sequence is TGTGCCAGCAGCCTACGAATGGGGACAGGGGCAAATAATTCACCCCTCCACTTT. Based on the CDR3 plus reference TRBV9 and TRBJ1-6, the full variable domain is DSGVTQTPKHLITATGQRVTLRCSPRSGDLSVYWYQQSLDQGLQFLIQYYNGEERAKGNILERFSAQQFPDLHSELNLSSLELGDSALYFCASSLRMGTGANNSPLHFGNGTRLTVT.

For this clonotype: Since a much larger clone is just one base distant, this may be a read error. The rearrangement uses TRBV7-2 and TRBJ2-7; TRBD2 might be the D (5 bases). Looked up from germline, CDR1 is SGHTA and CDR2 is FQGNSA. This CDR3 contains 15 residues. CDR3: CVSSFRTLRSYEQYF. The CDR3 DNA follows: TGTGTCAGCAGCTTCCGGACTCTAAGAAGCTACGAGCAGTACTTC.

In its sample, this clonotype was seen a few times. The chain employs TRBV6-6 and TRBJ2-7; D unclear. This CDR3 has 13 amino acids. V shed 3 bases and J shed 6 bases, with 12 bases lying between them. The germline CDR1 and CDR2 sequences are MNHNY and SVGAGI (reference sequence). CDR3 in DNA: TGTGCCAGCAGTTATACTCTTGCGGCCGAGCAGTACTTC. Translation gives CASSYTLAAEQYF.

In this sample, this clonotype turned up a few times. The genes are TRBV6-1 and TRBJ2-6; no clear D gene. The V gene lost 6 bases and the J gene lost 6 bases, with 12 bases spanning the gap. This CDR3 has 14 amino acids. CDR1 MNHNS and CDR2 SASEGT come from the germline V gene. The CDR3 reads CASRRFGAANVLTF. CDR3 coding DNA: TGTGCCAGCAGAAGATTTGGCGCGGCCAACGTCCTGACTTTC.